Below, 22 T cell receptor beta chains from the same sample are listed, as sequenced in a study of control samples from healthy donors and cancer patients. Clones were sequenced by immunoSEQ multiplex PCR, and TCRdb holds only the in-frame ones, with some missing. Of about 120,000 clones in the sample, 89% are singletons; the top ten hold almost 40%. Sequenced input: blood. These receptors originate from a man over 45 in good health.

This chain uses TRBV18 with TRBJ1-1, with 7 bases that match TRBD1. Germline CDR1 and CDR2: KGHSH and LQKENI. Germline trimming cut 1 base from V and 3 bases from J; bases unmatched to any gene: 5. The CDR3 contains 15 residues. The CDR3 DNA is TGTGCCAGCTCACCACAGGGGGCCGCAGACACTGAAGCTTTCTTT. This sequence encodes CASSPQGAADTEAFF.

This clone was picked up one time. CDR3 sequence (DNA): TGCGCCACCTCCCCCCCGGGACATACTTATAGCAATCAGCCCCAGCATTTT. It is translated as CATSPPGHTYSNQPQHF. The V gene is TRBV10-1, the J gene TRBJ1-5; D is possibly TRBD1 (6 bases). V lost 10 bases to trimming and J lost 0 bases, with 22 bases between them. Germline CDR1 is WNHNN and CDR2 is SYGVQD (reference sequence). The CDR3 is 17 amino acids.

This clone has only a few counts. This chain links TRBV28 with TRBJ1-6; D call uncertain. Germline assignment: CDR1 MDHEN and CDR2 SYDVKM. The CDR3 length is 13 residues. V was trimmed by 6 bases and J by 7 bases, leaving 10 bases between them. The CDR3 DNA reads as TGTGCCAGCAGGGGAGGGAGGAATTCACCCCTCCACTTT. It encodes CASRGGRNSPLHF. Using reference TRBV28 and TRBJ1-6 for the parts outside the CDR3, the full variable domain is DVKVTQSSRYLVKRTGEKVFLECVQDMDHENMFWYRQDPGLGLRLIYFSYDVKMKEKGDIPEGYSVSREKKERFSLILESASTNQTSMYLCASRGGRNSPLHFGNGTRLTVT.

The rearrangement uses TRBV5-5 and TRBJ1-1; 8 bases fit TRBD1. The junction had 10 bases not matched to a gene; V was cut back by 4 bases and J by 5 bases. This CDR3 region has 15 residues. Germline loops: CDR1 SGHKS, CDR2 YYEKEE (reference sequence). CDR3 amino acids: CASSRGDRWVTEAFF. DNA for the CDR3: TGTGCCAGCAGCCGAGGGGACAGGTGGGTAACTGAAGCTTTCTTT.

The V gene is TRBV5-1, the J gene TRBJ2-7; 7 bases fit TRBD2. The length of the CDR3 is 14 residues. Trimming removed 0 bases from V and 5 bases from J; junction bases left unmatched: 5. Germline CDR1 SGHRS, CDR2 YFSETQ. CDR3 protein: CASSLGVGGDEQYF. The CDR3 nucleotides are TGCGCCAGCAGCTTGGGAGTGGGAGGGGACGAGCAGTACTTC.

The chain combines TRBV30 with TRBJ1-5; D is unresolved. The CDR3 runs 14 residues. V lost 3 bases to trimming and J lost 4 bases, with 13 bases between them. Germline-derived CDR1 and CDR2 are GTSNPN and SVGIG (reference sequence). The DNA for the CDR3 is TGTGCCTGGAGATCGGGAAGAGCTAATCAGCCCCAGCATTTT. It specifies CAWRSGRANQPQHF.

This chain joins TRBV27 and TRBJ1-6; TRBD1 is a possible D gene (6 bases). V was cut by 5 bases and J by 6 bases, with 11 bases left in between. CDR1 is MNHEY, CDR2 SMNVEV, per germline (reference sequence). This CDR3 contains 14 residues. The CDR3 sequence: CASSLGQINSPLHF. DNA of the CDR3: TGTGCCAGCAGTCTCGGACAGATTAATTCACCCCTCCACTTT.

The chain carries TRBV11-3 and TRBJ2-3, with D unresolved. Germline loops: CDR1 SGHNT, CDR2 YENEEA. Trimming left V 5 bases short and J 2 bases short, with 8 bases between. The length of the CDR3 is 13 residues. The CDR3 DNA reads as TGTGCCAGCAGCCGCCGATCCACAGATACGCAGTATTTT. This translates into CASSRRSTDTQYF.

This clone was observed a handful of times. The rearrangement links TRBV7-9 to TRBJ1-5; D perhaps matches TRBD1 (5 bases). Germline V CDR1 and CDR2: SEHNR, FQNEAQ (reference sequence). V lost 3 bases to trimming and J lost 0 bases, with 6 bases between them. CDR3 length: 14 amino acids. The CDR3 region is CASSLTDSNQPQHF. The CDR3 region has the DNA TGTGCCAGCAGCTTGACAGATAGCAATCAGCCCCAGCATTTT.

The chain links TRBV6-6 to TRBJ1-1; D gene ambiguous. The CDR3 loop spans 13 amino acids. Per the germline V gene, CDR1 is MNHNY and CDR2 is SVGAGI (reference sequence). Trimming cost V 7 bases and J 3 bases, with 12 bases left between them. This chain's CDR3 is CASMTGRDTEAFF. The DNA for the CDR3 is TGTGCCAGCATGACGGGGAGAGACACTGAAGCTTTCTTT.

This rearrangement joins TRBV28 to TRBJ1-1; TRBD1 might be the D (5 bases). CDR1 and CDR2 from the germline V gene are MDHEN and SYDVKM. V lost 5 bases, J lost 7 bases, and 20 bases lay in between. This CDR3 spans 15 amino acids. CDR3 protein: CASSLRDSSVSEAFF. CDR3 nucleotide sequence: TGTGCCAGCAGTCTCCGGGACTCGTCGGTCAGTGAAGCTTTCTTT.

This clone was recorded once. The rearrangement links TRBV14 to TRBJ1-4; no clear D. Deletions cut 4 bases from V and 4 bases from J, with 19 bases between. The germline V gene has CDR1 SGHDN and CDR2 FVKESK. The CDR3 is made up of 17 amino acids. The CDR3 protein is CASSLSGDPALNEKLFF. In nucleotides, the CDR3 is TGTGCCAGCAGCCTCTCGGGAGACCCAGCGCTTAATGAAAAACTGTTTTTT.

CDR3 protein: CASSYPSTRRYEQYF. CDR3 nucleotide sequence: TGTGCCAGCAGTTACCCGTCGACACGGCGCTACGAGCAGTACTTC. This chain uses TRBV6-2 or TRBV6-3 with TRBJ2-7; D not resolved. Trimming cost V 2 bases and J 3 bases, with 14 bases left between them. Germline CDR1 and CDR2: MNHEY and SVGEGT. The CDR3 sequence is 15 residues long.

This rearrangement joins TRBV2 to TRBJ1-6; 9 positions agree with TRBD1. Germline CDR1 reads SNHLY; CDR2 reads FYNNEI. This CDR3 is 14 amino acids long. Trimming took 4 bases from V and 9 from J; bases not matched to a gene: 4. The CDR3 protein is CASSGDREASPLHF. The DNA of the CDR3 is TGTGCCAGCAGTGGGGACAGGGAGGCTTCACCCCTCCACTTT.

The chain joins TRBV3-1 (or the pseudogene TRBV3-2) to TRBJ2-7; the D gene could be TRBD1 or TRBD2 (5 bases each). The CDR3 extends over 12 amino acids. V lost 2 bases and J 7 bases, leaving 9 bases between the germline ends. From germline, CDR1 is LGHDT and CDR2 YNNKEL (reference sequence). CDR3 DNA: TGTGCCAGCAGCCAATTGGGGGAGGAGCAGTACTTC. It yields the protein CASSQLGEEQYF.

The genes are TRBV28 and TRBJ1-1; D unclear. Germline V gene lookup returns CDR1 MDHEN and CDR2 SYDVKM. Trimming removed 1 base at V and 5 bases at J, with 17 bases between. CDR3 length equals 16 residues. CDR3 nucleotides: TGTGCCAGCAGTTTATCTTGGCAGCCCCAAGAGACTGAAGCTTTCTTT. Encoded protein: CASSLSWQPQETEAFF.

V gene TRBV6-6 combines with J gene TRBJ2-5, with D maybe TRBD1 (5 bases). Deletions cut 7 bases from V and 1 base from J, with 10 bases between. CDR1 and CDR2 from the germline V gene are MNHNY and SVGAGI (reference sequence). This CDR3 comprises 13 residues. CDR3 nucleotide sequence: TGTGCCAGCAAAGGGGCCAGCCAAGAGACCCAGTACTTC. This encodes CASKGASQETQYF.

The chain recombines TRBV11-2 with TRBJ1-2; TRBD1 is a possible D gene (6 bases). The V and J ends lost 3 bases and 7 bases respectively, with 12 bases between them. This CDR3 has 13 residues. Germline loops: CDR1 SGHAT, CDR2 FQNNGV. CDR3 bases: TGTGCCAGCAGCTTTACCAGGGGTAGTGGCTACACCTTC. Protein sequence: CASSFTRGSGYTF.

The chain is built from TRBV7-7 and TRBJ2-2; possibly TRBD1 for D (5 bases). V lost 5 bases and J 1 base, leaving 11 bases between the germline ends. Germline lookup yields CDR1 SSHAT and CDR2 FNYEAQ (reference sequence). CDR3 length equals 15 residues. The CDR3 loop reads CASSATTGNTGELFF. CDR3 DNA sequence: TGTGCCAGCAGCGCGACCACAGGGAACACCGGGGAGCTGTTTTTT.

The chain is built from TRBV19 and TRBJ2-3, with TRBD1 matching over 8 bases. Germline values: CDR1 LNHDA, CDR2 SQIVND (reference sequence). The CDR3 runs 13 residues. After removal of 10 bases from V and 4 bases from J, the junction contained 7 bases not matched to a gene. The CDR3 loop is CATGQGWPDTQYF. CDR3 nucleotides: TGTGCCACCGGACAGGGTTGGCCAGATACGCAGTATTTT.

The rearrangement links TRBV10-3 to TRBJ1-1; D ambiguous. The germline V gene encodes CDR1 ENHRY and CDR2 SYGVKD. Trimming took off 6 bases at V and 1 base at J, with 9 bases between the two ends. There are 13 residues in the CDR3. CDR3 region: CAISRSTNTEAFF. The DNA for the CDR3 is TGTGCCATCAGCCGTTCAACGAACACTGAAGCTTTCTTT.

V gene TRBV6-5 combines with J gene TRBJ1-2; D not certain. The CDR3 is 12 amino acids. Germline CDR1 reads MNHEY; CDR2 reads SVGAGI. With 5 bases removed from V and 8 bases from J, the gap between germline ends came to 12 bases. In DNA, the CDR3 is TGTGCCAGCAGTCTACGGGAGGGAGGCTACACCTTC. The encoded protein is CASSLREGGYTF.